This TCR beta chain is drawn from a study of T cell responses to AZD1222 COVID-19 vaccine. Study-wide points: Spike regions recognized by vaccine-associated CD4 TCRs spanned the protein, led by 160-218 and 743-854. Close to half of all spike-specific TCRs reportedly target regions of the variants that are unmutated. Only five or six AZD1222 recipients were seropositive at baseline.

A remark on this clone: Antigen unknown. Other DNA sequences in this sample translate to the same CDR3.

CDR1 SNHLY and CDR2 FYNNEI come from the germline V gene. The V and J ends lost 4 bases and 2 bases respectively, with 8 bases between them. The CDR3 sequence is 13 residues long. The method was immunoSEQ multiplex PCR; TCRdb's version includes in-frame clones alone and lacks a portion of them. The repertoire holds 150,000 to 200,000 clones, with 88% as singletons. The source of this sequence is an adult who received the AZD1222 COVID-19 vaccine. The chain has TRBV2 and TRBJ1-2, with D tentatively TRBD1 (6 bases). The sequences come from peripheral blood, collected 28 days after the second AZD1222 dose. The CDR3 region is CASSAGVNYGYTF. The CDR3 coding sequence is TGTGCCAGCAGTGCAGGGGTCAACTATGGCTACACCTTC.